One sample yielded the 32 T cell receptor beta chains listed below, sequenced in a study of T-cell memory formation after mild COVID-19. A single record per CDR3 protein comes from TCRdb applying MiXCR to the 5' RACE reads. The sample holds about 260,000 distinct CDR3 sequences, roughly a sixth seen once. Material for sequencing was PBMCs or a T cell subset sorted from them (not recorded which). These receptors all stem from a man between 18 and 29 years old who had mild COVID-19 (a few samples of this study predate the infection). Cell type and time point are not known.

The chain is built from TRBV4-1 and TRBJ2-2, with D perhaps given as TRBD1 or TRBD2 (5 bases each). The length of the CDR3 is 18 residues. Looked up from germline, CDR1 is MGHRA and CDR2 is YSYEKL. Trimming pared 4 bases from V and 4 bases from J, leaving 22 bases between. CDR3 sequence (DNA): TGCGCCAGCAGCCCGACCCCTTACCGGGACCCGGGCACCGGGGAGCTGTTTTTT. Its translation is CASSPTPYRDPGTGELFF.

The chain employs TRBV7-6 and TRBJ2-2; 7 bases match TRBD2. V was pared by 5 bases and J by 8 bases, with 11 bases of the junction left unmatched. The CDR3 contains 15 residues. Germline CDR1 SGHVS, CDR2 FNYEAQ. CDR3 coding DNA: TGTGCCAGCAGCCCTACGACTAGCTTTTCGGGGGAGCTGTTTTTT. Amino acids: CASSPTTSFSGELFF.

The chain combines TRBV20-1 with TRBJ1-2, with a possible D match to TRBD1 (5 bases). This CDR3 has 13 residues. From germline, CDR1 is DFQATT and CDR2 SNEGSKA (reference sequence). Trimming removed 3 bases from V and 4 bases from J, with 12 bases in between. CDR3 in amino acids: CSASPQGSYGYTF. The CDR3 bases are TGCAGTGCTAGTCCCCAGGGCTCCTATGGCTACACCTTC.

This clonotype turned up a few times. J is TRBJ2-5 and V is TRBV15; 7 nucleotides align to TRBD2. V lost 6 bases and J lost 3; bases outside the gene matches: 13. CDR1 is LNHNV, CDR2 YYDKDF, per germline (reference sequence). The CDR3 loop spans 16 amino acids. This CDR3 reads CATSPGELAGEETQYF. As DNA, the CDR3 is TGTGCCACCAGTCCCGGGGAGTTGGCGGGGGAAGAGACCCAGTACTTC. Full variable domain (rest looked up from reference TRBV15 and TRBJ2-5): DAMVIQNPRYQVTQFGKPVTLSCSQTLNHNVMYWYQQKSSQAPKLLFHYYDKDFNNEADTPDNFQSRRPNTSFCFLDIRSPGLGDTAMYLCATSPGELAGEETQYFGPGTRLLVL.

V is TRBV6-5 and J is TRBJ2-7; D perhaps matches TRBD1 (6 bases). This CDR3 has 16 residues. CDR1 and CDR2 from the germline V gene are MNHEY and SVGAGI. Trimming cost V 8 bases and J 0 bases, with 20 bases left between them. The CDR3 loop reads CASRLHGTSSSYEQYV. Written as DNA, the CDR3 is TGTGCCAGCCGACTACATGGGACATCAAGCTCCTACGAGCAGTACGTC.

The chain carries TRBV5-1 and TRBJ2-5; D call uncertain. The CDR3 runs to 15 residues. Germline CDR1 reads SGHRS; CDR2 reads YFSETQ. V was pared by 0 bases and J by 4 bases, with 13 bases between. The CDR3 protein is CASSLGSRAGETQYF. CDR3 DNA: TGCGCCAGCAGCTTGGGTTCTCGCGCCGGAGAGACCCAGTACTTC.

The chain is built from TRBV20-1 and TRBJ2-3; D is undetermined. The CDR3 has 11 amino acids. The V gene's germline CDR1 is DFQATT and CDR2 SNEGSKA (reference sequence). The CDR3 spells CRPSRTDTQYF. The CDR3 coding sequence is TGCAGGCCATCCCGTACAGATACGCAGTATTTT.

V and J are TRBV12-3 or TRBV12-4 and TRBJ1-1, with D possibly being TRBD1 (6 bases). The CDR3 covers 15 residues. Trimming removed 7 bases at V and 5 bases at J, with 20 bases between. The CDR3 region has the DNA TGTGCCAGCAAAGAGAACAGGGTAAGGGGAACTGAAGCTTTCTTT. The encoded protein is CASKENRVRGTEAFF.

This chain links TRBV12-3 or TRBV12-4 with TRBJ2-1; a weak D match, TRBD1 (6 bases). The CDR3 runs to 17 residues. Between the trimmed V and J ends, which lost 0 bases and 0 bases, there was a span of 12 bases. CDR3 sequence reads: CASSLAAQGSSYNEQFF. CDR3 nucleotide sequence: TGTGCCAGCAGTTTAGCGGCCCAGGGGAGCTCCTACAATGAGCAGTTCTTC.

This chain links TRBV7-2 with TRBJ2-5; 8 nucleotides agree with TRBD2. The CDR3 is 13 amino acids. Unmatched junction bases numbered 3, after V lost 4 bases and J lost 5 bases. Germline CDR1 reads SGHTA; CDR2 reads FQGNSA. For the CDR3, the DNA is TGTGCCAGCAGCTACCCTAGCGGGGAGACCCAGTACTTC. Translation: CASSYPSGETQYF. Full variable domain (rest looked up from reference TRBV7-2 and TRBJ2-5): GAGVSQSPSNKVTEKGKDVELRCDPISGHTALYWYRQSLGQGLEFLIYFQGNSAPDKSGLPSDRFSAERTGGSVSTLTIQRTQQEDSAVYLCASSYPSGETQYFGPGTRLLVL.

J is TRBJ2-1 and V is TRBV5-1; 10 positions match TRBD2. Per the germline V gene, CDR1 is SGHRS and CDR2 is YFSETQ. The ends lost 0 bases at V and 7 bases at J; junction bases unmatched: 4. There are 15 residues in the CDR3. Written as DNA, the CDR3 is TGCGCCAGCAGCTTGGCTCAGCGGGGGGGGAATGAGCAGTTCTTC. This sequence encodes CASSLAQRGGNEQFF.

This clonotype turned up a few times. The chain has TRBV4-3 and TRBJ2-5; 12 bases are a match to TRBD2. Germline CDR1 reads LGHNA; CDR2 reads YSLEER. CDR3 length: 15 amino acids. J was trimmed by 5 bases and V by 3 bases; bases with no gene match: 4. CDR3 sequence: CASSHRGLAGETQYF. The CDR3, as DNA: TGCGCCAGCAGCCACCGAGGACTAGCGGGGGAGACCCAGTACTTC.

This clonotype was recorded a few times. V usage is TRBV24-1 and J usage is TRBJ2-7; tentative D call: TRBD1 (8 bases). Germline-derived CDR1 and CDR2 are KGHDR and SFDVKD. CDR3 size: 15 residues. V lost 5 bases to trimming and J lost 5 bases, with 18 bases between them. The CDR3 sequence: CATSGLQGGKDEQYV. The CDR3 DNA reads TGTGCCACCAGTGGCCTACAGGGGGGGAAGGACGAGCAGTACGTC.

This rearrangement joins TRBV15 to TRBJ2-3; D is uncertain. The CDR3 covers 15 residues. The germline gives CDR1 LNHNV, CDR2 YYDKDF (reference sequence). The V and J ends lost 6 bases and 1 base respectively, with 14 bases between them. DNA of the CDR3: TGTGCCACCAGTTTGTCTATGACGGGCACAGATACGCAGTATTTT. Translating it yields CATSLSMTGTDTQYF. Full variable domain (outside the CDR3, taken from reference TRBV15 and TRBJ2-3): DAMVIQNPRYQVTQFGKPVTLSCSQTLNHNVMYWYQQKSSQAPKLLFHYYDKDFNNEADTPDNFQSRRPNTSFCFLDIRSPGLGDTAMYLCATSLSMTGTDTQYFGPGTRLTVL.

The chain joins TRBV2 to TRBJ1-5; perhaps TRBD1 as D (5 bases). Looked up from germline, CDR1 is SNHLY and CDR2 is FYNNEI. The CDR3 is made up of 14 amino acids. Trimming shortened V by 3 bases and J by 3 bases, and 9 bases separated the two germline ends. The CDR3 bases are TGTGCCAGCAGTGAGGGCAGGGACAATCAGCCCCAGCATTTT. Its protein is CASSEGRDNQPQHF.

V usage is TRBV11-1 and J usage is TRBJ2-7, with 8 nucleotides matching TRBD1. The CDR3 loop spans 14 amino acids. The germline V gene encodes CDR1 SGHAT and CDR2 FQDESV (reference sequence). The V gene end was trimmed by 5 bases and the J gene end by 6 bases; junction bases not matched to a gene: 9. This CDR3 is CASSPGTGMFEQYF. In DNA form, the CDR3 reads TGTGCCAGCAGCCCCGGGACAGGTATGTTCGAGCAGTACTTC.

The CDR3 spells CSGTVPIAGGTSYEQYF. CDR3 nucleotide sequence: TGCAGTGGTACCGTCCCTATAGCGGGGGGGACTTCTTACGAGCAGTACTTC. This chain links TRBV20-1 with TRBJ2-7; 11 positions agree with TRBD2. J was trimmed by 4 bases and V by 7 bases; bases with no gene match: 18. CDR3 length: 17 amino acids. Germline V lookup: CDR1 DFQATT, CDR2 SNEGSKA (reference sequence).

This clonotype has only a few counts. The V gene is TRBV7-9, the J gene TRBJ1-2, with 8 positions matching TRBD1. Germline trimming cut 5 bases from V and 6 bases from J; bases unmatched to any gene: 5. Germline CDR1 SEHNR, CDR2 FQNEAQ (reference sequence). The CDR3 covers 13 residues. This CDR3 is CASSAGQGDGYTF. The CDR3 nucleotides read TGTGCCAGCAGCGCAGGACAGGGCGATGGCTACACCTTC.

This rearrangement joins TRBV15 to TRBJ2-3, with a tentative D call TRBD1 (6 bases). The germline CDR1 and CDR2 sequences are LNHNV and YYDKDF (reference sequence). The V and J ends lost 8 bases and 2 bases respectively, with 14 bases between them. This CDR3 is 14 amino acids long. CDR3: CATRDRLYTDTQYF. The CDR3 nucleotides read TGTGCCACCCGCGACAGGTTATACACAGATACGCAGTATTTT.

This clonotype showed up just a few times. The chain links TRBV7-8 to TRBJ1-2; D perhaps matches TRBD1 (5 bases). The CDR3 contains 15 residues. Trimming removed 4 bases from V and 1 base from J, with 13 bases in between. The germline gives CDR1 SGHVS, CDR2 FQNEAQ. The CDR3 is CASSSRQFSNYGYTF. The CDR3, as DNA: TGTGCCAGCAGCTCCCGACAGTTCAGTAACTATGGCTACACCTTC.

The gene calls are TRBV7-9 and TRBJ1-1; the D is unclear. The CDR3 loop spans 15 amino acids. V was clipped by 4 bases and J by 1 base, with 13 bases between them. Germline V lookup: CDR1 SEHNR, CDR2 FQNEAQ (reference sequence). CDR3 residues: CASSWGGLRNTEAFF. In DNA form, the CDR3 reads TGTGCCAGCAGCTGGGGAGGCTTAAGGAACACTGAAGCTTTCTTT.

The table lists this clonotype with many counts. The chain carries TRBV7-2 and TRBJ1-2; 11 bases line up with TRBD1. In germline, CDR1 is SGHTA, CDR2 FQGNSA. This CDR3 has 15 amino acids. The ends lost 6 bases at V and 3 bases at J; junction bases unmatched: 6. CDR3 amino acids: CASRYPGQGDYGYTF. The CDR3 DNA sequence: TGTGCCAGCAGATATCCGGGACAGGGGGACTATGGCTACACCTTC.

This clonotype was seen a few times. The chain uses TRBV18 and TRBJ1-2; a weak D match, TRBD1 (5 bases). The V and J ends lost 2 bases and 4 bases respectively, with 8 bases between them. Germline values: CDR1 KGHSH, CDR2 LQKENI. The CDR3 is 13 amino acids. The CDR3 region has the DNA TGTGCCAGCTCACCAGACAGCAGCTATGGCTACACCTTC. Translating gives CASSPDSSYGYTF.

This chain joins TRBV25-1 and TRBJ2-5, with D perhaps matching TRBD2 (6 bases). Between the trimmed V and J ends, which lost 3 bases and 2 bases, there was a span of 7 bases. Germline values: CDR1 MGHDK, CDR2 SYGVNS. The CDR3 spans 13 residues. DNA of the CDR3: TGTGCCAGCAGTGACGGAGGGCAAGAGACCCAGTACTTC. Protein product: CASSDGGQETQYF.

In this sample, this clonotype turned up a few times. The chain links TRBV18 to TRBJ2-7; D is possibly TRBD1 (5 bases). The V end was cut by 0 bases, the J end by 6 bases, with 15 bases between. Germline CDR1 KGHSH, CDR2 LQKENI. The CDR3 is 15 amino acids. This CDR3 is CASSPPVQGPLEQYF. As DNA, the CDR3 is TGTGCCAGCTCACCACCTGTTCAGGGCCCTCTCGAGCAGTACTTC.

The genes are TRBV25-1 and TRBJ2-1; D is unresolved. Germline assignment: CDR1 MGHDK and CDR2 SYGVNS. The CDR3 consists of 13 residues. V was cut by 8 bases and J by 3 bases, with 11 bases left in between. This chain's CDR3 is CASSEQVYNEQFF. The DNA of the CDR3 is TGTGCCAGCTCGGAGCAGGTCTACAATGAGCAGTTCTTC. The entire variable domain, with the rest obtained from reference TRBV25-1 and TRBJ2-1, is as follows: EADIYQTPRYLVIGTGKKITLECSQTMGHDKMYWYQQDPGMELHLIHYSYGVNSTEKGDLSSESTVSRIRTEHFPLTLESARPSHTSQYLCASSEQVYNEQFFGPGTRLTVL.

The chain recombines TRBV5-1 with TRBJ2-1; TRBD1 or TRBD2 may be the D gene (5 bases each). Germline CDR1 reads SGHRS; CDR2 reads YFSETQ. V lost 0 bases, J lost 6 bases, and 10 bases lay in between. The CDR3 has 14 residues. This chain's CDR3 is CASSLGGRVNEQFF. CDR3 nucleotides: TGCGCCAGCAGCTTGGGGGGACGGGTCAATGAGCAGTTCTTC. The full variable domain, with the rest looked up from reference TRBV5-1 and TRBJ2-1, is KAGVTQTPRYLIKTRGQQVTLSCSPISGHRSVSWYQQTPGQGLQFLFEYFSETQRNKGNFPGRFSGRQFSNSRSEMNVSTLELGDSALYLCASSLGGRVNEQFFGPGTRLTVL.

This clonotype was detected only a few times. The chain employs TRBV7-8 and TRBJ1-5; 9 positions agree with TRBD1. Losses at the gene ends were 6 bases for V and 5 bases for J; bases not matched to a gene: 5. Germline V gene sequence: CDR1 SGHVS, CDR2 FQNEAQ. The CDR3 is 14 amino acids. DNA for the CDR3: TGTGCCAGCAGTATGACAGGGGGGGATCAGCCCCAGCATTTT. Amino acids: CASSMTGGDQPQHF.

The rearrangement links TRBV12-3 or TRBV12-4 to TRBJ1-2; TRBD1 matches at 10 bases. The CDR3 loop spans 14 amino acids. J was trimmed by 6 bases and V by 1 base; bases with no gene match: 2. CDR3 sequence: CASSLVGQGHGYTF. Here the CDR3 DNA reads TGTGCCAGCAGTTTAGTGGGACAGGGGCATGGCTACACCTTC.

This clonotype was counted a few times. The rearrangement uses TRBV5-1 and TRBJ1-2, with D tentatively TRBD1 (5 bases). V lost 4 bases, J lost 6 bases, and 16 bases lay in between. Germline values: CDR1 SGHRS, CDR2 YFSETQ. This CDR3 region has 14 residues. The CDR3 nucleotides read TGCGCCAGCAGCCAACAACGGGACGGAGATGGCTACACCTTC. Its translation: CASSQQRDGDGYTF.

The CDR3 DNA sequence: TGCGCCAGCAGCACGGACAGCACCGGGGAGCTGTTTTTT. It encodes CASSTDSTGELFF. The chain combines TRBV5-1 with TRBJ2-2; TRBD1 is a possible D gene (6 bases). The length of the CDR3 is 13 residues. CDR1 is SGHRS, CDR2 YFSETQ, per germline. V shed 4 bases and J shed 4 bases, with 8 bases lying between them. Using reference TRBV5-1 and TRBJ2-2 for the parts outside the CDR3, the full variable domain is KAGVTQTPRYLIKTRGQQVTLSCSPISGHRSVSWYQQTPGQGLQFLFEYFSETQRNKGNFPGRFSGRQFSNSRSEMNVSTLELGDSALYLCASSTDSTGELFFGEGSRLTVL.

This clonotype was detected a few times. The rearrangement links TRBV7-9 to TRBJ2-5; 8 bases are shared with TRBD2. The germline CDR1 and CDR2 sequences are SEHNR and FQNEAQ (reference sequence). This CDR3 comprises 14 residues. Trimming cost V 5 bases and J 0 bases; bases outside gene matches: 2. The chain's CDR3 is CASSISGNQETQYF. The CDR3 DNA reads TGTGCCAGCAGCATTAGCGGGAACCAAGAGACCCAGTACTTC.